The clone carrying this T cell receptor beta chain was detected once. The ends were cut back, 6 bases at V and 6 bases at J, with 29 bases in the middle. Germline V lookup: CDR1 SGHDT, CDR2 YYEEEE. The CDR3 runs 18 residues. This sample is drawn from a study of blood T cell repertoires in COVID-19. Study summary: There were acute and convalescent COVID-19 samples, and they came from the United States, Italy and Spain. Sample material is recorded as cDNA or gDNA derived from T cells, B-cell-depleted T cells, or PBMCs.

Seattle's enrolled individuals joined amid active infection and were then monitored longitudinally. Original processing methods: Estimates of nucleated cell counts were drawn from the amplification of reference gene primers. Profiled with immunoSEQ multiplex PCR; TCRdb holds only in-frame clones, not every one. V and J calls and clone size follow that table, whereas D and trimming were derived from the DNA. There are under 200,000 clones in the sample; 79% occur only once, and under 7% lies in the top ten. The sequenced material came from peripheral blood. The chain recombines TRBV5-6 with TRBJ2-3, with D tentatively TRBD2 (6 bases). The TCR originated in a woman aged 40 to 50 with COVID-19, enrolled during active disease. The CDR3 DNA reads as TGTGCCAGCACCTCGCCCGGTCGTCCGGGAGATAATAGGGATACGCAGTATTTT. Its protein is CASTSPGRPGDNRDTQYF.